The clone carrying this TCR beta chain was seen just once. What it binds is not known. TCRdb's copy holds only in-frame clones and misses some; the assay was immunoSEQ multiplex PCR. In the table there are around 47,000 clones, more than 80% of which are singletons. These data belong to a study of OX40 agonist ivuxolimab in advanced cancers. Whole-study findings and limits: Antigen specificity of clonally expanded peripheral T cells was not established. Mean expanded clone counts were higher in CD8+ than CD4+ T cells.

The CDR3 is made up of 15 amino acids. Germline CDR1 SGHRS, CDR2 YFSETQ. V was cut by 0 bases and J by 10 bases, with 17 bases left in between. The clonotype originates from an adult with an advanced solid tumor such as melanoma, head and neck, liver or kidney cancer. Sequenced here: CD4+ or CD8+ T cells sorted from blood, sampled in a trial of the OX40 agonist ivuxolimab. This sequence joins TRBV5-1 and TRBJ2-1; D gene unclear. This CDR3 is CASSLGRGVRNEQFF. The CDR3, as DNA: TGCGCCAGCAGCTTGGGACGTGGGGTTCGTAACGAGCAGTTCTTC.